The 28 T cell receptor beta chains reported below all come from one sample, sequenced in a study of vaccination effects on CD4 cells after COVID-19. These receptors' targets are unknown. Culture lasted about ten days before CD4+ T cell isolation. The protocol was immunoSEQ multiplex PCR, while the TCRdb copy is restricted to in-frame clones and leaves out a portion. The sample consists of roughly 68,000 clones, about 69% of them appearing once. This sample comprised CD4+ T cells from PBMCs cultured without peptide, obtained before COVID-19 vaccination. Receptors were obtained from a human donor who had a prior SARS-CoV-2 infection.

This chain links TRBV4-2 with TRBJ2-1; D is unclear. CDR1 is LGHNA and CDR2 is YNFKEQ in the germline V gene. V lost 0 bases and J 8 bases, leaving 5 bases between the germline ends. The CDR3 is made up of 12 amino acids. The CDR3 bases are TGTGCCAGCAGCCAAGATGCCGATGAGCAGTTCTTC. Amino acid sequence: CASSQDADEQFF.

This chain links TRBV24-1 with TRBJ1-4; a weak D match, TRBD1 (6 bases). Germline V gene sequence: CDR1 KGHDR, CDR2 SFDVKD. The CDR3 consists of 15 residues. V was pared by 3 bases and J by 5 bases, with 12 bases between. The CDR3, as DNA: TGTGCCACCAGTGATCCCGGACAGTCGAATGAAAAACTGTTTTTT. Its protein product is CATSDPGQSNEKLFF.

The V gene is TRBV3-1 (or the pseudogene TRBV3-2), the J gene TRBJ2-7; 9 bases map to TRBD1. The V segment lost 6 bases and the J segment 0 bases; nucleotides outside the gene matches: 3. This CDR3 has 14 residues. Germline V gives CDR1 LGHDT, CDR2 YNNKEL (reference sequence). The CDR3 coding sequence is TGTGCCAGCAGGCCGGGACAGGGCTCCTACGAGCAGTACTTC. Its protein is CASRPGQGSYEQYF.

This clone has a handful of counts. The chain combines TRBV2 with TRBJ1-3; the D gene is possibly TRBD1 (5 bases). The ends were cut back, 5 bases at V and 1 base at J, with 12 bases in the middle. The CDR3 totals 15 residues. Germline loops: CDR1 SNHLY, CDR2 FYNNEI. The CDR3 sequence is CASSSYGGSGNTIYF. CDR3 DNA sequence: TGTGCCAGCAGTTCATATGGGGGATCTGGAAACACCATATATTTT.

About this clone itself: Distinct nucleotide sequences in the sample also encode this CDR3. This chain links TRBV18 with TRBJ2-5, with 7 bases identical to TRBD2. CDR1 KGHSH and CDR2 LQKENI come from the germline V gene. This CDR3 spans 13 amino acids. The V and J ends lost 0 bases and 5 bases, in that order; junction bases with no gene match: 0. CDR3 sequence: CASSPPGGETQYF. DNA of the CDR3: TGTGCCAGCTCACCACCGGGGGGGGAGACCCAGTACTTC.

The chain links TRBV5-1 to TRBJ2-5; D is perhaps TRBD2 (5 bases). Trimming removed 4 bases at V and 5 bases at J, with 18 bases between. The CDR3 consists of 15 residues. Germline CDR1 SGHRS, CDR2 YFSETQ. The chain's CDR3 is CASSPGRAEWETQYF. The CDR3 DNA follows: TGCGCCAGCAGCCCGGGTCGAGCGGAATGGGAGACCCAGTACTTC.

CDR3 protein: CASSLTSNQPQHF. In nucleotides, the CDR3 is TGTGCCAGCAGTTTGACGTCCAATCAGCCCCAGCATTTT. The chain uses TRBV12-3 or TRBV12-4 and TRBJ1-5; D is uncertain. The ends were cut back, 3 bases at V and 3 bases at J, with 6 bases in the middle. The CDR3 loop spans 13 amino acids.

This clone was recorded a few times. The chain carries TRBV5-8 and TRBJ2-5; 10 positions agree with TRBD1. CDR1 is SGHTS, CDR2 YDEGEE, per germline. J gave up 1 base and V 4 bases, and 1 base lay outside the gene matches. This CDR3 contains 14 residues. The CDR3 coding sequence is TGTGCCAGCAGCCGGGACAGGGGCCAAGAGACCCAGTACTTC. Translating it yields CASSRDRGQETQYF.

This clone was seen more than once but under ten times. The chain combines TRBV19 with TRBJ1-4; D gene uncertain. The CDR3 consists of 15 residues. The V gene lost 3 bases and the J gene lost 3 bases, with 11 bases spanning the gap. The germline gives CDR1 LNHDA, CDR2 SQIVND (reference sequence). CDR3 region: CASSITPGSNEKLFF. DNA of the CDR3: TGTGCCAGTAGTATCACCCCGGGATCTAATGAAAAACTGTTTTTT.

This clone was picked up a small number of times. The rearrangement links TRBV12-5 to TRBJ2-3, with 8 bases aligning to TRBD2. V was clipped by 0 bases and J by 0 bases; unmatched bases: 20. The CDR3 spans 22 residues. CDR1 is LGHNT and CDR2 is FRNRAP in the germline V gene. The CDR3 region has the DNA TGTGCTAGTGGTTTGGTCCGAGCCACGGGAGGGGCTAGCGGAACTAGCACAGATACGCAGTATTTT. It specifies CASGLVRATGGASGTSTDTQYF. Combining the CDR3 with reference TRBV12-5 and TRBJ2-3 gives the whole variable domain DARVTQTPRHKVTEMGQEVTMRCQPILGHNTVFWYRQTMMQGLELLAYFRNRAPLDDSGMPKDRFSAEMPDATLATLKIQPSEPRDSAVYFCASGLVRATGGASGTSTDTQYFGPGTRLTVL.

V is TRBV12-3 or TRBV12-4 and J is TRBJ2-7; D assignment may be TRBD1 or TRBD2 (5 bases each). Trimming left V 3 bases short and J 7 bases short, with 13 bases between. This CDR3 spans 13 amino acids. The CDR3 nucleotides read TGTGCCAGCAGTTTTTTGGGGGTCGGAGAGCAGTACTTC. Residues: CASSFLGVGEQYF.

In this sample, this clone turned up a few times. The chain uses TRBV5-1 and TRBJ2-7; TRBD2 aligns across 7 bases. Losses at the gene ends were 2 bases for V and 6 bases for J; bases not matched to a gene: 8. This CDR3 spans 14 amino acids. Germline V CDR1 and CDR2: SGHRS, YFSETQ. CDR3 loop: CASSLRLGGGEQYF. In nucleotides, the CDR3 is TGCGCCAGCAGCTTAAGACTAGGCGGGGGCGAGCAGTACTTC.

This chain connects TRBV5-1 to TRBJ1-4; no clear D gene. The CDR3 length is 14 residues. V gave up 1 base and J gave up 3 bases, with 7 bases separating them. Germline V gene lookup returns CDR1 SGHRS and CDR2 YFSETQ. CDR3 bases: TGCGCCAGCAGCTTGTGGGGAGCTAATGAAAAACTGTTTTTT. Protein: CASSLWGANEKLFF. The full variable domain, completed using reference TRBV5-1 and TRBJ1-4, is KAGVTQTPRYLIKTRGQQVTLSCSPISGHRSVSWYQQTPGQGLQFLFEYFSETQRNKGNFPGRFSGRQFSNSRSEMNVSTLELGDSALYLCASSLWGANEKLFFGSGTQLSVL.

The chain employs TRBV4-3 and TRBJ1-2; D may be TRBD1 (5 bases). CDR1 and CDR2 (germline): LGHNA, YSLEER. The CDR3 covers 15 residues. Trimming cost V 4 bases and J 4 bases, with 16 bases left between them. The CDR3 DNA reads TGCGCCAGCAGCCGGTCTCCGGGCCAGGGCTATGGCTACACCTTC. It yields the protein CASSRSPGQGYGYTF.

The CDR3 region is CAIKESRERNTEAFF. CDR3 in DNA: TGTGCCATCAAAGAATCCAGGGAGAGGAACACTGAAGCTTTCTTT. The V call is TRBV10-3, the J call TRBJ1-1; D is possibly TRBD1 (5 bases). This CDR3 has 15 amino acids. Trimming cost V 7 bases and J 1 base, with 16 bases left between them. Germline V gives CDR1 ENHRY, CDR2 SYGVKD.

For the CDR3, the DNA is TGTGCCAGCAGCCAAGCTAGAGGGACTAGCTTAGAGACCCAGTACTTC. Amino acids: CASSQARGTSLETQYF. The chain joins TRBV3-1 (or the pseudogene TRBV3-2) to TRBJ2-5; TRBD2 matches 9 bases. The CDR3 has 16 amino acids. The germline V gene encodes CDR1 LGHDT and CDR2 YNNKEL (reference sequence). V lost 1 base, J lost 4 bases, and 7 bases stayed unmatched.

This rearrangement joins TRBV6-6 to TRBJ2-7; weak D call: TRBD2 (6 bases). CDR1 and CDR2 (germline): MNHNY, SVGAGI (reference sequence). The CDR3 consists of 16 residues. The V gene lost 5 bases and the J gene lost 0 bases, with 17 bases spanning the gap. CDR3 in amino acids: CASSNVGTDNSYEQYF. The DNA for the CDR3 is TGTGCCAGCAGTAATGTGGGGACTGATAACTCCTACGAGCAGTACTTC.

The rearrangement links TRBV7-2 to TRBJ1-2; D remains unclear. Germline-derived CDR1 and CDR2 are SGHTA and FQGNSA. V gave up 0 bases and J gave up 3 bases, with 11 bases separating them. This CDR3 region has 15 residues. Here the CDR3 DNA reads TGTGCCAGCAGCTTAGCGCGTAACCAGCACTATGGCTACACCTTC. Its protein product is CASSLARNQHYGYTF.

The rearrangement uses TRBV14 and TRBJ1-3; D not certain. Germline CDR1 and CDR2: SGHDN and FVKESK. This CDR3 contains 15 residues. V lost 4 bases and J lost 4, with 14 bases in between. The CDR3 nucleotides read TGTGCCAGCAGCCCCCAATTAGGCTTCGGAAACACCATATATTTT. It codes for CASSPQLGFGNTIYF.

This clone was seen more than once but under ten times. The V gene is TRBV3-1 (or the pseudogene TRBV3-2), the J gene TRBJ1-3, with D uncertain. This CDR3 spans 13 amino acids. With 4 bases removed from V and 0 bases from J, the gap between germline ends came to 4 bases. The germline CDR1 and CDR2 sequences are LGHDT and YNNKEL (reference sequence). This CDR3 reads CASSPSSGNTIYF. In DNA, the CDR3 is TGTGCCAGCAGCCCAAGCTCTGGAAACACCATATATTTT.

This chain links TRBV6-5 with TRBJ1-1; no firm D call. Germline V gives CDR1 MNHEY, CDR2 SVGAGI. The CDR3 spans 14 residues. V shed 2 bases and J shed 5 bases, with 12 bases lying between them. The CDR3 DNA reads as TGTGCCAGCAGTTACAAGAGAGGTGGGACTGAAGCTTTCTTT. Its protein product is CASSYKRGGTEAFF.

The chain recombines TRBV24-1 with TRBJ2-5; 8 bases line up with TRBD1. CDR3 length equals 16 residues. Germline V gene lookup returns CDR1 KGHDR and CDR2 SFDVKD. Unmatched junction bases numbered 11, after V lost 4 bases and J lost 5 bases. The CDR3 DNA sequence: TGTGCCACCAGTGAACGGAAGACAGGGGCCTGGGAGACCCAGTACTTC. Translated: CATSERKTGAWETQYF.

The chain employs TRBV24-1 and TRBJ2-2, with D possibly matching TRBD2 (5 bases). The CDR3 spans 14 residues. V lost 0 bases and J 7 bases, leaving 8 bases between the germline ends. Germline V gene lookup returns CDR1 KGHDR and CDR2 SFDVKD. CDR3 sequence: CATSDLRGNGELFF. CDR3 coding DNA: TGTGCCACCAGTGATTTGCGGGGTAACGGGGAGCTGTTTTTT.

The chain employs TRBV9 and TRBJ1-6; D not certain. The germline V gene encodes CDR1 SGDLS and CDR2 YYNGEE. V was shortened by 0 bases and J by 8 bases, with 6 bases between the two germline ends. The length of the CDR3 is 13 residues. The CDR3 protein is CASSVGMDSPLHF. CDR3 in DNA: TGTGCCAGCAGCGTAGGGATGGATTCACCCCTCCACTTT.

CDR3: CASSQARDRSRSPLHF. The CDR3, as DNA: TGCGCCAGCAGCCAAGCTAGGGACAGGTCTCGGTCACCCCTCCACTTT. The chain couples TRBV4-3 to TRBJ1-6; 8 positions agree with TRBD1. The CDR3 consists of 16 residues. Germline CDR1 LGHNA, CDR2 YSLEER. V trimming: 1 base; J trimming: 10 bases; junction bases outside the gene matches: 9.

The gene calls are TRBV6-5 and TRBJ1-1; D is uncertain. Germline-derived CDR1 and CDR2 are MNHEY and SVGAGI. V was cut by 0 bases and J by 7 bases, with 9 bases left in between. CDR3 length: 13 amino acids. CDR3 sequence reads: CASSYSRRHEAFF. The CDR3 bases are TGTGCCAGCAGTTACTCGCGTAGACATGAAGCTTTCTTT.

The gene calls are TRBV14 and TRBJ1-1; 8 nucleotides agree with TRBD1. The CDR3 is made up of 14 amino acids. Per the germline V gene, CDR1 is SGHDN and CDR2 is FVKESK. After removal of 4 bases from V and 10 bases from J, the junction contained 11 bases not matched to a gene. The chain's CDR3 is CASSPRTGWRSAFF. In DNA form, the CDR3 reads TGTGCCAGCAGCCCGCGGACAGGGTGGCGTTCAGCTTTCTTT. The variable domain in full, completed from reference TRBV14 and TRBJ1-1, reads EAGVTQFPSHSVIEKGQTVTLRCDPISGHDNLYWYRRVMGKEIKFLLHFVKESKQDESGMPNNRFLAERTGGTYSTLKVQPAELEDSGVYFCASSPRTGWRSAFFGQGTRLTVV.

This chain joins TRBV24-1 and TRBJ2-7; a weak D match, TRBD2 (6 bases). This CDR3 is 17 amino acids long. V was shortened by 4 bases and J by 4 bases, with 22 bases between the two germline ends. CDR1 is KGHDR and CDR2 is SFDVKD in the germline V gene. The CDR3 coding sequence is TGTGCCACCAGTGACACACCGGGGAGGCGGAACGGTTACGAGCAGTACTTC. Its translation is CATSDTPGRRNGYEQYF.